This T cell receptor (beta chain) was profiled in a study of cytomegalovirus exposure and HLA in healthy donors. A remark on this clone: Its antigen is not known. This specimen includes other DNA sequences encoding the same CDR3.

Study-wide points: Most TCR sequences were rare, but some public TCRs occurred in many donors. Reports state that TCR beta sequences accurately predicted most subjects' HLA-A and HLA-B alleles.

Primers included in the PCR were 60 Vbeta and 13 Jbeta primers. Clones were read by immunoSEQ multiplex PCR, and TCRdb kept only the in-frame ones, dropping some. The table has around 120,000 clones, 77% seen once; the top ten hold 4.9%. Source material: PBMCs. This sequence originates from a man aged 50 or older in good health and CMV-seropositive.

For the CDR3, the DNA is TGTGCCAGCAGTGGGGGGGGGAATCAGCCCCAGCATTTT. Translating gives CASSGGGNQPQHF. This chain joins TRBV2 and TRBJ1-5; D is possibly TRBD1 (5 bases). CDR1 and CDR2 (germline): SNHLY, FYNNEI. Trimming removed 4 bases at V and 4 bases at J, with 8 bases between. This CDR3 contains 13 residues.